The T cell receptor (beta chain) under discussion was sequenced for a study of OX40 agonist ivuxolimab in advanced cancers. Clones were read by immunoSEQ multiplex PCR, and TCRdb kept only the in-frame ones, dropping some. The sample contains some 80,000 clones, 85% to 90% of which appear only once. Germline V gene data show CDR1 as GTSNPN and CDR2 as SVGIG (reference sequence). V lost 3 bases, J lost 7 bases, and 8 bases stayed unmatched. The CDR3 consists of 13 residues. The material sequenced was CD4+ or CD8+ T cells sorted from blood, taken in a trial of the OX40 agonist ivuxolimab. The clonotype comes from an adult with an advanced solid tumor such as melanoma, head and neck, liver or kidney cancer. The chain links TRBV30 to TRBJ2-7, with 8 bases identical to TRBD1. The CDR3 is CAWRGTGIFEQYF. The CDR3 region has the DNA TGTGCCTGGAGAGGGACAGGTATATTTGAGCAGTACTTC.